This paragraph covers one T cell receptor (beta chain) sequence. A read error is possible here, since a much larger clone lies one base away. This specimen belongs to a study of tumor-infiltrating lymphocytes in primary liver carcinoma. Each 20-30 mg portion of unsorted bulk tissue served as the source for co-extraction of RNA and DNA. The length of the CDR3 is 15 residues. V was cut by 4 bases and J by 0 bases, with 13 bases left in between. The germline V gene encodes CDR1 MRHNA and CDR2 SNTAGT. Reverse transcription of about 500 ng total RNA with a constant-region primer produced TCR beta cDNA. What produced the TCR beta libraries was three nested multiplex PCR rounds using slightly modified ARM-PCR. A C-beta reverse primer and TRBV1-TRBV30 forward primers served in each of the first two PCR rounds, at about 10 cycles apiece. TCRdb redid the calling of the multiplex PCR reads with MiXCR, one entry per CDR3 protein. The profile shows about 32,000 distinct CDR3 sequences, roughly 74% of them singletons.

Sequenced input: liver tumor tissue from sampling region 4. Specified subset: tumor region T4, right-lateral pole. The chain joins TRBV6-4 to TRBJ2-7, with D unresolved. This sequence was found in a man in his forties with primary liver carcinoma and hepatitis B virus infection. CDR3 in DNA: TGTGCCAGCAGTGTACGCGAGGATAGCTCCTACGAGCAGTACTTC. It is translated as CASSVREDSSYEQYF.